This is a list of T cell receptor beta chains from one sample in a study of cytotoxic CD8 clonotypes in ibrutinib-treated CLL. The method was immunoSEQ multiplex PCR; TCRdb's version includes in-frame clones alone and lacks a portion of them. This sample has about 68,000 clones, with roughly 72% found just once. Sequences were derived from PBMCs, sampled after 12 months of ibrutinib treatment. Receptors originate from a human donor with chronic lymphocytic leukemia. The CDR3 runs from the conserved cysteine through the conserved F or W. The D gene is left open where the match is weak. Size is stated for part of the rows, as once, few or many counts, or as a class when the clone is expanded.

clone_size	v_call	j_call	d_call	cdr3_aa
medium-sized	TRBV7-9	TRBJ1-2	-	CASSYPAGSGGYTF
-	TRBV5-1	TRBJ1-1	TRBD1	CASSHGQGGRTEAFF
-	TRBV5-1	TRBJ2-3	-	CASSDNREDTQYF
-	TRBV13	TRBJ2-1	TRBD2	CASSLGLAGSYNEQFF
once	TRBV2	TRBJ1-4	-	CASSERDEKLFF
-	TRBV10-3	TRBJ1-3	-	CAISDRTEGNTIYF
-	TRBV19	TRBJ2-5	TRBD2	CASSSLAGAAVTQYF
medium-sized	TRBV30	TRBJ2-1	-	CAWSVGSYNEQFF
-	TRBV2	TRBJ1-4	TRBD1	CASRVRTGVLINEKLFF
-	TRBV30	TRBJ1-3	TRBD1	CAWSVRGRGGNTIYF
once	TRBV7-2	TRBJ2-3	-	CASSIGDLGSQYF
once	TRBV20-1	TRBJ2-5	-	CSARVGETQYF
-	TRBV5-6	TRBJ2-7	-	CASSKNRFTYEQYF
once	TRBV28	TRBJ2-7	-	CASSLRAGLPYEQYF
-	TRBV19	TRBJ2-3	-	CASSLNTDTQYF
-	TRBV7-8	TRBJ1-1	-	CASRPGTSGTEAFF
few	TRBV9	TRBJ2-1	TRBD1	CASSLTSPTGVYNEQFF
-	TRBV7-9	TRBJ2-7	TRBD1	CASSDRGQVYEQYF
once	TRBV6-5	TRBJ2-5	TRBD2	CASSPQRGGMETQYF
-	TRBV15	TRBJ2-1	-	CATSRSLGVGDYNEQFF
-	TRBV7-2	TRBJ2-4	TRBD1	CASSFTGTGMNIQYF
-	TRBV7-3	TRBJ2-3	-	CASSLRGLDTQYF
-	TRBV9	TRBJ2-1	-	CASSVALGNPHNEQFF
-	TRBV30	TRBJ2-3	-	CAWSRGVGTDTQYF
-	TRBV7-2	TRBJ2-1	-	CASSYGRALGQFF
-	TRBV5-1	TRBJ2-7	-	CASSSVVGGANYEQYF
-	TRBV10-2	TRBJ1-1	-	CASSGQLRNTEAFF
-	TRBV13	TRBJ2-3	TRBD2	CASSTRLARSTDTQYF
-	TRBV19	TRBJ1-1	-	CASMGEAGRITEAFF
few	TRBV7-3	TRBJ2-5	-	CASSPQGGETQYF
few	TRBV27	TRBJ2-1	-	CASSLSRGGYNEQFF